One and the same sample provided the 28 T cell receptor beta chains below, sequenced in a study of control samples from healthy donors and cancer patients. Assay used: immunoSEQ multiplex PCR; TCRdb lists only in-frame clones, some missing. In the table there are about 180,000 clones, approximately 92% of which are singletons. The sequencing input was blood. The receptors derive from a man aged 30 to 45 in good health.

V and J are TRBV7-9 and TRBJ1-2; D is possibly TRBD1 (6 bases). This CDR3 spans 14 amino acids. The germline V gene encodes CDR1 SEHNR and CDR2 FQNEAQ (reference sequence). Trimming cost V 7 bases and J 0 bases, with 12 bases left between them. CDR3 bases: TGTGCCAGCACCAACAGGGTACCTAACTATGGCTACACCTTC. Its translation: CASTNRVPNYGYTF. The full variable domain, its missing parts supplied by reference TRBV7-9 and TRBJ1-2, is DTGVSQNPRHKITKRGQNVTFRCDPISEHNRLYWYRQTLGQGPEFLTYFQNEAQLEKSRLLSDRFSAERPKGSFSTLEIQRTEQGDSAMYLCASTNRVPNYGYTFGSGTRLTVV.

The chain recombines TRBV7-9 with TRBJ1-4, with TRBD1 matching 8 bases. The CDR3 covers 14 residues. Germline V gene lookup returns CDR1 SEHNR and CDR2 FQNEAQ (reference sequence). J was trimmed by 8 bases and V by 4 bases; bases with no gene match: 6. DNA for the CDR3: TGTGCCAGCAGCTCAGGACAGGGTGGAGAAAAACTGTTTTTT. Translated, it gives CASSSGQGGEKLFF.

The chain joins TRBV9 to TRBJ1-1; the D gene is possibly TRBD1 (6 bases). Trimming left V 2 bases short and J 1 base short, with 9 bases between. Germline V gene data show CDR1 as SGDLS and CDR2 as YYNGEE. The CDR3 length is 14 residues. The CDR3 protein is CASSVQGQNTEAFF. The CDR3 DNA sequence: TGTGCCAGCAGCGTCCAGGGGCAGAACACTGAAGCTTTCTTT.

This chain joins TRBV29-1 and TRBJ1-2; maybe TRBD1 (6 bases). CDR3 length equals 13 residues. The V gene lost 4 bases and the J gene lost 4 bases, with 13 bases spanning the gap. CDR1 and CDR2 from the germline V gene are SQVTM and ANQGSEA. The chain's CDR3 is CSVGGGEGYGYTF. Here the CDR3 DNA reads TGCAGCGTTGGGGGGGGCGAGGGCTATGGCTACACCTTC.

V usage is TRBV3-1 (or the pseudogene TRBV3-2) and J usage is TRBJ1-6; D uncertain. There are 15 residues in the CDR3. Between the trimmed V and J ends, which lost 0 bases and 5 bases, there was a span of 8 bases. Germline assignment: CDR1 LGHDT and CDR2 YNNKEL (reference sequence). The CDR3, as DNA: TGTGCCAGCAGCCAAGATCCCCGGAATAATTCACCCCTCCACTTT. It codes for CASSQDPRNNSPLHF.

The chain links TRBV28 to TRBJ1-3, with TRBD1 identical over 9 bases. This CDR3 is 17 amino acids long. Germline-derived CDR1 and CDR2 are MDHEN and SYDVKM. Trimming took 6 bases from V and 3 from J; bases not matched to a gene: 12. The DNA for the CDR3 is TGTGCCAGCAGGGCGAACAGGGGGCAAGTCTATGGAAACACCATATATTTT. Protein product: CASRANRGQVYGNTIYF.

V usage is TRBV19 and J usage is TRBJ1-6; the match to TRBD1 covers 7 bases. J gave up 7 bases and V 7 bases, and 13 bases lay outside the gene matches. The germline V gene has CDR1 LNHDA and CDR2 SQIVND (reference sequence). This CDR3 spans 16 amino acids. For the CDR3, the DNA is TGTGCCAGTACCGACGCCTGGGCAGGGGGGAATTCACCCCTCCACTTT. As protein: CASTDAWAGGNSPLHF.

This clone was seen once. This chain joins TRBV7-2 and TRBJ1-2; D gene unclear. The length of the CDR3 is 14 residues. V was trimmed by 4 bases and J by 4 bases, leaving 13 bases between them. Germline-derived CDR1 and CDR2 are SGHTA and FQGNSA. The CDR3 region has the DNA TGTGCCAGCAGCTCACCAGGACGGGTCTATGGCTACACCTTC. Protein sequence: CASSSPGRVYGYTF. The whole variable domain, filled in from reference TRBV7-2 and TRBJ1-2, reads GAGVSQSPSNKVTEKGKDVELRCDPISGHTALYWYRQSLGQGLEFLIYFQGNSAPDKSGLPSDRFSAERTGGSVSTLTIQRTQQEDSAVYLCASSSPGRVYGYTFGSGTRLTVV.

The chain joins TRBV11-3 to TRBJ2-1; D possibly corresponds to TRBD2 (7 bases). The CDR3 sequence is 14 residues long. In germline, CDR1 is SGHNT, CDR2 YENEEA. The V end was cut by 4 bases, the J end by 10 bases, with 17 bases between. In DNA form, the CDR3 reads TGTGCCAGCAGCTCACTGGGGGGGCTATACGAGCAGTTCTTC. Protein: CASSSLGGLYEQFF.

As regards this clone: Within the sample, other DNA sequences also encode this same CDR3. CDR3 nucleotide sequence: TGTGCCTGGAGTCCGGACAGGAACACTGAAGCTTTCTTT. Protein: CAWSPDRNTEAFF. The chain employs TRBV30 and TRBJ1-1; TRBD1 might be the D (6 bases). The ends were cut back, 2 bases at V and 1 base at J, with 8 bases in the middle. Looked up from germline, CDR1 is GTSNPN and CDR2 is SVGIG (reference sequence). CDR3 length: 13 residues.

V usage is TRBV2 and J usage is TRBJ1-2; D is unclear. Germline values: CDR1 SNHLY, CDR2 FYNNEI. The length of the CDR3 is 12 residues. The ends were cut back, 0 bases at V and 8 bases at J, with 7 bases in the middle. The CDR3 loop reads CASSEALPGYTF. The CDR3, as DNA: TGTGCCAGCAGTGAAGCGCTTCCGGGCTACACCTTC.

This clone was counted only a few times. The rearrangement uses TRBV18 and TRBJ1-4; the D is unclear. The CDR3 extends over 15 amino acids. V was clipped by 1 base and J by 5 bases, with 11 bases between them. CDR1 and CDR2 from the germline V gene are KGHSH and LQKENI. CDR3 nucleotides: TGTGCCAGCTCACCACATCCTCCAAAGAATGAAAAACTGTTTTTT. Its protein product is CASSPHPPKNEKLFF.

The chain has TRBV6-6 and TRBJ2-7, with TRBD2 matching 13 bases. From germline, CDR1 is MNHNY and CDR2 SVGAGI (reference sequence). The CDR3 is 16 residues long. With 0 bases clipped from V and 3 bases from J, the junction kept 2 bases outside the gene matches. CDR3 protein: CASSYSWTSGGYEQYF. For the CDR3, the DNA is TGTGCCAGCAGTTACTCTTGGACTAGCGGGGGCTACGAGCAGTACTTC.

This chain's CDR3 is CASSLRFMNTEAFF. The CDR3 region has the DNA TGTGCCAGCAGTTTGAGGTTTATGAACACTGAAGCTTTCTTT. The V gene is TRBV28, the J gene TRBJ1-1; D uncertain. Germline V CDR1 and CDR2: MDHEN, SYDVKM. The germline V and J ends were trimmed by 3 bases and 0 bases, with 8 bases remaining between them. The CDR3 runs 14 residues.

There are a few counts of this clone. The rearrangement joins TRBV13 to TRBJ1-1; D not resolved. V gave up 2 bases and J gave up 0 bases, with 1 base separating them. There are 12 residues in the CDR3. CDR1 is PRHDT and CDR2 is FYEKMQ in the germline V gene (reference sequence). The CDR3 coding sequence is TGTGCCAGCAGCTTACTGAACACTGAAGCTTTCTTT. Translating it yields CASSLLNTEAFF.

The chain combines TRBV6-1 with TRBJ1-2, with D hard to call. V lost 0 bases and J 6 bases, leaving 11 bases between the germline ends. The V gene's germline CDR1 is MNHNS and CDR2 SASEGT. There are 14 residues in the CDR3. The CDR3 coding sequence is TGTGCCAGCAGTGAAGCGGCTCTCTCGGATGGCTACACCTTC. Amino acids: CASSEAALSDGYTF.

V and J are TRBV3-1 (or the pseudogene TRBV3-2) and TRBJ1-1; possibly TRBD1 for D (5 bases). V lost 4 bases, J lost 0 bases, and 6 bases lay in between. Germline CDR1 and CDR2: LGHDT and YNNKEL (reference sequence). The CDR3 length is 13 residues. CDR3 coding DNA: TGTGCCAGCAGCCCCAGGGTGAACACTGAAGCTTTCTTT. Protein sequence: CASSPRVNTEAFF.

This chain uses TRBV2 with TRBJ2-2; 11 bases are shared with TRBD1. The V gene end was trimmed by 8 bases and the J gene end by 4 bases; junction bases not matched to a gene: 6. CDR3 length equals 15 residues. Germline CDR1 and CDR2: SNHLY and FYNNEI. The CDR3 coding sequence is TGTGCCAGCGGGGGACAGGGGGGGGGCACCGGGGAGCTGTTTTTT. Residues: CASGGQGGGTGELFF.

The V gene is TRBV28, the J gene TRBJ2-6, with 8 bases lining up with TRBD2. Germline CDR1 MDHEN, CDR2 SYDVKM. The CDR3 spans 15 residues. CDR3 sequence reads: CATGGGTSGANVLTF. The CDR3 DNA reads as TGTGCTACGGGAGGGGGTACCTCTGGGGCCAACGTCCTGACTTTC.

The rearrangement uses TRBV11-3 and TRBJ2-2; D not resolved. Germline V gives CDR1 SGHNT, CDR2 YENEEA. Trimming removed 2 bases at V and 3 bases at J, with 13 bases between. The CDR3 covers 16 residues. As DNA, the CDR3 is TGTGCCAGCAGCTTAAAAGCGAGAACATACACCGGGGAGCTGTTTTTT. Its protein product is CASSLKARTYTGELFF. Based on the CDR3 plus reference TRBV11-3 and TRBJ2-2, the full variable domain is EAGVVQSPRYKIIEKKQPVAFWCNPISGHNTLYWYLQNLGQGPELLIRYENEEAVDDSQLPKDRFSAERLKGVDSTLKIQPAELGDSAVYLCASSLKARTYTGELFFGEGSRLTVL.

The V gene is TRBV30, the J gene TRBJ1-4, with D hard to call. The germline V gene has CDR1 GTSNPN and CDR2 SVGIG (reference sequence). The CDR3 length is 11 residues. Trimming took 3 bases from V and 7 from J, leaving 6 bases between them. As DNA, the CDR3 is TGTGCCTGGAGAATAAGTGAAAAACTGTTTTTT. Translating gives CAWRISEKLFF.

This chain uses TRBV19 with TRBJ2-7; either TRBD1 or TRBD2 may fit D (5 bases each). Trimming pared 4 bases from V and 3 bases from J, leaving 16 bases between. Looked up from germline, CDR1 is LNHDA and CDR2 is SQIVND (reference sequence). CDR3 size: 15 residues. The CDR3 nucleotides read TGTGCCAGTAGTACGAGCTTGGGACGGAACTACGAGCAGTACTTC. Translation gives CASSTSLGRNYEQYF.

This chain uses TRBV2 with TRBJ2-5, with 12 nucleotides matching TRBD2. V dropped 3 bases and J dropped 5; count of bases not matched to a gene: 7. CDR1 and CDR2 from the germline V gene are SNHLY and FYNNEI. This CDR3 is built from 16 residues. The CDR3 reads CASSETSGRGGETQYF. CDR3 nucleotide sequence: TGTGCCAGCAGTGAGACTAGCGGGAGAGGCGGGGAGACCCAGTACTTC. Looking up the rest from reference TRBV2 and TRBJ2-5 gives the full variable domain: EPEVTQTPSHQVTQMGQEVILRCVPISNHLYFYWYRQILGQKVEFLVSFYNNEISEKSEIFDDQFSVERPDGSNFTLKIRSTKLEDSAMYFCASSETSGRGGETQYFGPGTRLLVL.

DNA for the CDR3: TGTGCCAGCAGCCAAGATTGGCTGGGGTACGAGCAGTACTTC. Protein sequence: CASSQDWLGYEQYF. V and J are TRBV4-2 and TRBJ2-7; no definite D call. CDR3 length equals 14 residues. Per the germline V gene, CDR1 is LGHNA and CDR2 is YNFKEQ. Trimming removed 0 bases from V and 4 bases from J, with 10 bases in between.

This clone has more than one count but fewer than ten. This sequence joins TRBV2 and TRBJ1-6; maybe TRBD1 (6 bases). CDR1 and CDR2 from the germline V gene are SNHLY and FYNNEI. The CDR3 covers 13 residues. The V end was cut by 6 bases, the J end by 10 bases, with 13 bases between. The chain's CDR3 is CASSEGGRSPLHF. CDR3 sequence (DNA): TGTGCCAGCAGCGAGGGGGGGAGATCACCCCTCCACTTT.

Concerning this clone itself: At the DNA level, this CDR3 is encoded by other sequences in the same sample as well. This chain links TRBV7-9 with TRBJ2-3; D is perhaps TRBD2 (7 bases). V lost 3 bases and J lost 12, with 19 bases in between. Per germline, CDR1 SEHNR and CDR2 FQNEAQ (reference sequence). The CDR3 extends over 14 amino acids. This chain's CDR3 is CASSLVRGAQGQYF. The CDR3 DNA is TGTGCCAGCAGCTTGGTACGGGGGGCGCAGGGACAGTATTTT.

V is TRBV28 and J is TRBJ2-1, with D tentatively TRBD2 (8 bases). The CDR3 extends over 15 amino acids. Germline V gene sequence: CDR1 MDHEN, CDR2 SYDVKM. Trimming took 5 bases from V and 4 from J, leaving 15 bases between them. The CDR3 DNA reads TGTGCCAGCAGTACGGGAGGGGGCCGGTACAATGAGCAGTTCTTC. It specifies CASSTGGGRYNEQFF.

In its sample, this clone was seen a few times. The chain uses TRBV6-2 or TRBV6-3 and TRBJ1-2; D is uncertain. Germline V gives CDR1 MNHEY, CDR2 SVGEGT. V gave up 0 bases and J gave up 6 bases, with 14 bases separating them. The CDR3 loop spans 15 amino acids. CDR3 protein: CASSYSSAGPNGYTF. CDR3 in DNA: TGTGCCAGCAGTTACTCGTCGGCAGGCCCGAATGGCTACACCTTC.